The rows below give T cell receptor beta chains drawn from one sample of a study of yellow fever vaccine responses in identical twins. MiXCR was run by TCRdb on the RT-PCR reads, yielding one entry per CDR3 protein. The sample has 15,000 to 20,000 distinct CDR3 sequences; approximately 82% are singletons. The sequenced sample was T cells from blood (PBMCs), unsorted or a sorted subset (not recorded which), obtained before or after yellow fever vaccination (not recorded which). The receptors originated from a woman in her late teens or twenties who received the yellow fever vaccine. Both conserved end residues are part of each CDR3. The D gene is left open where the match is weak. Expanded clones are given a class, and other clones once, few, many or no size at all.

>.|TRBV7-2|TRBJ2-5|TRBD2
CASSLAGGGLGTQYF
TGTGCCAGCAGCTTAGCGGGGGGGGGACTGGGGACCCAGTACTTC
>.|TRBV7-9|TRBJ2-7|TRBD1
CASSRGQNYEQYF
TGTGCCAGCAGCCGGGGACAGAACTACGAGCAGTACTTC
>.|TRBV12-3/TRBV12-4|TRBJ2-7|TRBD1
CASSSTGGYEQYF
TGTGCCAGCAGTTCCACAGGGGGATACGAGCAGTACTTC
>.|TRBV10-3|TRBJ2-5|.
CAISGHTLTTQTQYF
TGTGCCATCAGTGGGCACACACTAACTACACAGACCCAGTACTTC
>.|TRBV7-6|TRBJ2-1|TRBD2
CASSPLAGSSYNEQFF
TGTGCCAGCAGTCCTCTAGCGGGGAGCTCCTACAATGAGCAGTTCTTC
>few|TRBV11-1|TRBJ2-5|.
CASSLVETQYF
TGTGCCAGCAGCTTGGTAGAGACCCAGTACTTC
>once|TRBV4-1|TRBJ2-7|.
CASSQVQGYEQYF
TGCGCCAGCAGCCAAGTACAGGGTTACGAGCAGTACTTC
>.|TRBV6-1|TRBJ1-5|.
CAISAGSNSNQPQHF
TGTGCCATCAGTGCGGGCAGCAATAGCAATCAGCCCCAGCATTTT
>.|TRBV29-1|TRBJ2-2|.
CSVSTGTDTGELFF
TGCAGCGTTAGCACCGGGACCGATACCGGGGAGCTGTTTTTT
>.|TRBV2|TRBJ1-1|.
CASMRGFGTETFF
TGTGCCAGCATGAGGGGGTTCGGCACTGAAACTTTCTTT
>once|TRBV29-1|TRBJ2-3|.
CSVRPAITDTQYF
TGCAGCGTTCGGCCGGCAATCACAGATACGCAGTATTTT
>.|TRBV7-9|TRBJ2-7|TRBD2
CASRTSGNYEQYF
TGTGCCAGCAGGACTAGCGGGAACTACGAGCAGTACTTC
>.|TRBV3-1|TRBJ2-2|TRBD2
CASSPLGGTGELFF
TGTGCCAGCAGCCCCCTCGGGGGGACCGGGGAGCTGTTTTTT
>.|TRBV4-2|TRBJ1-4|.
CASSRTENEKLFF
TGTGCCAGCAGCCGGACTGAGAATGAAAAACTGTTTTTT
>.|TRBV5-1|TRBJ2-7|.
CASRPNHAEGYEQYF
TGCGCCAGCAGACCGAACCACGCCGAGGGATACGAGCAGTACTTC
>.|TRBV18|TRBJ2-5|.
CASSPPAIRGTQYF
TGTGCCAGCTCACCACCTGCTATTCGGGGGACCCAGTACTTC
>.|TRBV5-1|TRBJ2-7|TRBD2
CASSEGLAGAIDYEQYF
TGCGCCAGCAGCGAAGGACTAGCGGGAGCGATCGACTACGAGCAGTACTTC
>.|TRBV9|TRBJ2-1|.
CASSVATGSSNEQFF
TGTGCCAGCAGCGTAGCTACAGGGTCATCCAATGAGCAGTTCTTC
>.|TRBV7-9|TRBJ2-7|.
CASSYSGSYEQYF
TGTGCCAGCAGCTACTCAGGGTCCTACGAGCAGTACTTC
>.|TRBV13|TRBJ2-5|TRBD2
CASSFLLSGGEETQYF
TGTGCCAGCAGCTTTTTGCTTAGCGGGGGGGAAGAGACCCAGTACTTC
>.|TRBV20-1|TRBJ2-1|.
CSARVEGGAYNEQFF
TGCAGTGCTAGAGTCGAGGGGGGGGCCTACAATGAGCAGTTCTTC
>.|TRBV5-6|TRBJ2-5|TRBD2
CASSLFELASFGTQYF
TGTGCCAGCAGCTTGTTTGAACTAGCGAGCTTTGGGACCCAGTACTTC
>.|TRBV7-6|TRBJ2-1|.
CASSSGPERDEQFF
TGTGCCAGCAGCTCCGGACCTGAGAGAGATGAGCAGTTCTTC
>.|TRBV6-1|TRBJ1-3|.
CASRGVNGNTIYF
TGTGCCAGCAGAGGGGTAAACGGAAACACCATATATTTT